Listed below are T cell receptor beta chains from one sample, sequenced in a study of cytomegalovirus exposure and HLA in healthy donors. The protocol was immunoSEQ multiplex PCR, while the TCRdb copy is restricted to in-frame clones and leaves out a portion. The profile covers 130,000 or so clones, with 74% appearing a single time and 3.5% to 5% taken by the ten largest. The sequencing sample was made of PBMCs. These TCRs come from a man aged 18 to 35 in good health and CMV-seropositive. The CDR3 runs from the conserved cysteine through the conserved F or W. The D gene is left open where the match is weak. Where a row states a size, it is once, few, many or the class of an expanded clone; other rows omit it.

CDR3aa,abundance,d_gene,v_gene
CATSRQGPTGELFF,-,TRBD1,TRBV15
CASSPGITVHPHGYTF,-,-,TRBV7-9
CALGGPGLDTEAFF,-,-,TRBV2
CASSLAPSGGYYEQYF,-,TRBD1,TRBV7-2
CASAPGLVKTLAKNIQYF,-,TRBD2,TRBV19
CASSVEGNRGSPLHF,-,-,TRBV9
CASSTSLYYEQYF,-,-,TRBV7-2
CASSFNTGSLSYSNQPQHF,-,-,TRBV5-8
CASSVGTGNSPLHF,-,TRBD1,TRBV2
CASSPFVVRETQYF,-,-,TRBV5-6
CATSRWAEPQHF,few,-,TRBV15
CANSQRGTDTQYF,-,-,TRBV4-3
CASSLWGRANEQFF,-,-,TRBV27
CASSYSPTYEQYF,-,-,TRBV6-5
CASSSSARGLFTGELFF,-,-,TRBV5-4
CAREGGRNEQYF,-,-,TRBV12-5
CSVPAGEGYGYTF,-,-,TRBV29-1
CSAVGQGGGGYTF,-,TRBD1,TRBV29-1
CASSLQAEHNEQFF,-,-,TRBV5-6
CSVADLTSGRAPQYF,once,TRBD2,TRBV29-1
CASSEAGGQNWEQYF,-,-,TRBV2
CATGFRDTGELFF,few,-,TRBV6-5
CASRPGQGHKSRSNQPQHF,-,TRBD1,TRBV27
CASSLLAGFDEQYF,-,TRBD2,TRBV6-5
CASGGTSTDTQYF,-,-,TRBV28
CASSQETGNNQPQHF,-,-,TRBV4-1
CASSDRANQPQHF,-,-,TRBV6-1
CASSLGRTGVETQYF,-,TRBD1,TRBV5-8
CASSEAGVNYGYTF,-,-,TRBV5-6
CASKRDPQDQPQHF,-,-,TRBV6-5
CASSSPLPQHF,-,-,TRBV28
CARSWRQGDRGEQYF,-,TRBD1,TRBV5-3
CASSATGNYGYTF,-,-,TRBV7-8
CASSPGGGTDTQYF,-,-,TRBV4-3
CASSFGGGYQPQHF,-,-,TRBV28
CASSKEQGGTQHF,-,-,TRBV2
CASNHYPGQGPYEQYF,-,TRBD1,TRBV27
CASSQEWTSGYNEQFF,-,TRBD2,TRBV4-3
CASSPGQGLSEQFF,-,TRBD1,TRBV6-5
CASSLDGQLFNEQFF,once,-,TRBV7-2
CAWSRRETQYF,few,-,TRBV30
CASRPDYSTGELFF,-,-,TRBV5-1
CASSDPGLTDTQYF,few,TRBD2,TRBV28
CATSRGGEGGIQYF,-,-,TRBV15
CASSRGPGQGHPYEQYF,-,TRBD1,TRBV28
CASSEYVDNYGYTF,-,-,TRBV6-1
CASSLEGYRTASYEQYF,-,-,TRBV2
CASSFDRPPGTEAFF,-,-,TRBV5-1
CATNPGKETQYF,-,-,TRBV10-3
CASNSGTGGWGGNQPQHF,-,TRBD1,TRBV7-2
CASSLLRVYNSPLHF,-,-,TRBV7-6
CASSLLSGSYNEQFF,-,TRBD2,TRBV5-1
CASSPDRAYEQYF,-,TRBD1,TRBV19
CASSIRTGYTEAFF,-,-,TRBV19
CASSQRTGAIGELFF,-,TRBD1,TRBV14
CASSQGSVAPQHF,-,-,TRBV7-9
CAWSADRGLGDHNSPLHF,-,TRBD1,TRBV30